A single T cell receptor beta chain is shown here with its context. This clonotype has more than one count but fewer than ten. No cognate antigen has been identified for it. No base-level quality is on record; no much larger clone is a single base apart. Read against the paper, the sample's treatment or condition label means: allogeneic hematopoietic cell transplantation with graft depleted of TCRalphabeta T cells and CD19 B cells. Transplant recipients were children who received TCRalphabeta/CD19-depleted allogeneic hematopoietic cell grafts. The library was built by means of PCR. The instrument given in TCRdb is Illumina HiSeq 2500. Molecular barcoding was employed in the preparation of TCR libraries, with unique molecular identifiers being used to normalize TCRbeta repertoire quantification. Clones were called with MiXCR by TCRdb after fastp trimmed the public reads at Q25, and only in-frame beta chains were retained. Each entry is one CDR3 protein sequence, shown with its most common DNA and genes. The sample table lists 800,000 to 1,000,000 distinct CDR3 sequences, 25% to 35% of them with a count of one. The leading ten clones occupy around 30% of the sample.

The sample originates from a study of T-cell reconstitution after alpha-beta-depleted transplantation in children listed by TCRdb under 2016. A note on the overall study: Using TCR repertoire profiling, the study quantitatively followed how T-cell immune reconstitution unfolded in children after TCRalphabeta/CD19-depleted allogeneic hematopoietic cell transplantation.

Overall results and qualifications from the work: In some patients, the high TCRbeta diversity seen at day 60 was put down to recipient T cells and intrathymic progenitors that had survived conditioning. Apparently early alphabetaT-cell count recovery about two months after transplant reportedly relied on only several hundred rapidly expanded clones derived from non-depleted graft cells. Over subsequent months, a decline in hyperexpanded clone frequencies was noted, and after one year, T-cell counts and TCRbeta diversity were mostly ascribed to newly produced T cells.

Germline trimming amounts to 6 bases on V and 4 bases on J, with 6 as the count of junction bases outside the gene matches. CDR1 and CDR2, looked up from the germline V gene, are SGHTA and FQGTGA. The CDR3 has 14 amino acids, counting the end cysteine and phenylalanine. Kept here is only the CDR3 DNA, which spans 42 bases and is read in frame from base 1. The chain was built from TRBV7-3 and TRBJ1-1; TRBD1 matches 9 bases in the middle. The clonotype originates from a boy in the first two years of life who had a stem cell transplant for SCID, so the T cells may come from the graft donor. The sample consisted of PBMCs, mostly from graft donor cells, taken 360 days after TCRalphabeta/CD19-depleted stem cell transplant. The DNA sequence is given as TGTGCCAGCAGTTCACAGGGGGCGCGCACTGAAGCTTTCTTT. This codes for CASSSQGARTEAFF.